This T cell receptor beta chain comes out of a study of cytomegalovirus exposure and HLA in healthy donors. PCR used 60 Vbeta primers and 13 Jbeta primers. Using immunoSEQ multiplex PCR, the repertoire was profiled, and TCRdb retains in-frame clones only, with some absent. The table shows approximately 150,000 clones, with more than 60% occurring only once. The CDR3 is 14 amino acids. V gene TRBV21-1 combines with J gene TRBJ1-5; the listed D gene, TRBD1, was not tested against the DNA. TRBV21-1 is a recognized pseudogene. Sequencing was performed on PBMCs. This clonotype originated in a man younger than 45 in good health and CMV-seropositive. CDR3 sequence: CASSKVKRGGPQHF. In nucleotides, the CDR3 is TGTGCCAGCAGCAAAGTGAAAAGGGGCGGGCCCCAGCATTTT.